The T cell receptor beta chain described here comes from a study of cytomegalovirus exposure and HLA in healthy donors. Note on this clone: Its target is not known.

CDR1 PRHDT and CDR2 FYEKMQ come from the germline V gene (reference sequence). V dropped 3 bases and J dropped 6; count of bases not matched to a gene: 9. The CDR3 sequence is 15 residues long. Study-wide results and caveats: Reportedly, diagnosis of cytomegalovirus status by the classifier showed high specificity and sensitivity. The study recorded 150 to 200 TCR beta chains that were cytomegalovirus-associated. Researchers reported that a few CMV-associated chains were confirmed in vitro as CMV antigen-specific. TCR clusters originating in the first cohort tended to co-occur in the approximately 130 validation repertoires, according to a later analysis.

The data were produced by immunoSEQ multiplex PCR, yet TCRdb's version contains in-frame clones alone and is incomplete. The repertoire holds more than 95,000 clones, with 70% to 90% as singletons. Sequencing was carried out using PBMCs. The sequence was obtained from a man between 18 and 29 years old in good health and CMV-seropositive. V gene TRBV13 combines with J gene TRBJ2-3; 7 bases fit TRBD2. CDR3 sequence reads: CASSFEGGGTDTQYF. CDR3 DNA: TGTGCCAGCAGCTTCGAGGGCGGGGGAACTGATACGCAGTATTTT.